The 18 T cell receptor beta chains listed next were all sequenced from one sample in a study of blood T cell repertoires in COVID-19 (dated by TCRdb to 2018 to 2020). The method behind the library was the immunoSEQ multiplex PCR assay. TCRdb mirrors the immuneACCESS table, restricted to in-frame sequences. Some clones are absent from its copies; in checked studies, under half trace to an unresolved V gene, and the reason for the others is unknown. The sample contains approximately 300,000 clones, approximately 89% of them found a single time. Jointly, the top ten make up 1.5% to 2% of the sample. Sequenced material: peripheral blood. The source is a woman between 25 and 40 years old with COVID-19, enrolled during active disease.

J is TRBJ1-4 and V is TRBV6-5; 7 positions match TRBD1. The CDR3 is 15 residues long. V gave up 9 bases and J gave up 6 bases; unmatched junction bases: 13. Germline values: CDR1 MNHEY, CDR2 SVGAGI. CDR3 DNA sequence: TGTGCCAGTAGACAGGATCACAGGGGATATGAAAAACTGTTTTTT. Its protein is CASRQDHRGYEKLFF.

V and J are TRBV18 and TRBJ1-3; D call uncertain. V was shortened by 4 bases and J by 0 bases, with 13 bases between the two germline ends. CDR1 is KGHSH, CDR2 LQKENI, per germline. The CDR3 loop spans 16 amino acids. CDR3 coding DNA: TGTGCCAGCTCACATCAAACAACCGACTCTGGAAACACCATATATTTT. Its protein product is CASSHQTTDSGNTIYF.

The genes are TRBV11-3 and TRBJ1-5, with D tentatively TRBD1 (5 bases). Germline CDR1 SGHNT, CDR2 YENEEA. Deletions cut 1 base from V and 2 bases from J, with 12 bases between. The CDR3 runs to 16 residues. The DNA of the CDR3 is TGTGCCAGCAGCTTAGTCCGGGGGGAGGGCAATCAGCCCCAGCATTTT. Residues: CASSLVRGEGNQPQHF.

The CDR3 loop is CASSPRTGGNTEAFF. The DNA of the CDR3 is TGTGCCAGCAGCCCAAGGACAGGGGGGAACACTGAAGCTTTCTTT. The chain combines TRBV5-4 with TRBJ1-1, with 10 bases identical to TRBD1. Unmatched junction bases numbered 4, after V lost 4 bases and J lost 1 base. The CDR3 sequence is 15 residues long. From germline, CDR1 is SGHNT and CDR2 YYREEE (reference sequence). The full variable domain, rest sourced from reference TRBV5-4 and TRBJ1-1, is ETGVTQSPTHLIKTRGQQVTLRCSSQSGHNTVSWYQQALGQGPQFIFQYYREEENGRGNFPPRFSGLQFPNYSSELNVNALELDDSALYLCASSPRTGGNTEAFFGQGTRLTVV.

The chain employs TRBV5-1 and TRBJ2-1, with TRBD2 identical over 13 bases. The CDR3 has 15 amino acids. Germline V CDR1 and CDR2: SGHRS, YFSETQ. V gave up 7 bases and J gave up 6 bases; unmatched junction bases: 7. CDR3 sequence reads: CASYRTSGGSNEQFF. The CDR3 nucleotides are TGCGCCAGCTATAGGACTAGCGGGGGTAGCAATGAGCAGTTCTTC.

The chain carries TRBV9 and TRBJ1-2; D remains unclear. The CDR3 is made up of 12 amino acids. CDR1 and CDR2 from the germline V gene are SGDLS and YYNGEE. The ends were cut back, 4 bases at V and 8 bases at J, with 12 bases in the middle. The CDR3 nucleotides read TGTGCCAGCAGCTTAAGGACGGGAGGCTACACCTTC. Its translation is CASSLRTGGYTF.

The sample holds one count of this clone. The V and J genes are TRBV29-1 and TRBJ1-1, with D unresolved. Trimming took off 5 bases at V and 3 bases at J, with 22 bases between the two ends. Germline CDR1 SQVTM, CDR2 ANQGSEA. The CDR3 loop spans 16 amino acids. DNA for the CDR3: TGCAGCGTTCTAATTCGGGGAGCGCTGGGATACACTGAAGCTTTCTTT. Its protein is CSVLIRGALGYTEAFF.

The gene calls are TRBV6-5 and TRBJ1-5, with 7 bases identical to TRBD1. Germline CDR1 and CDR2: MNHEY and SVGAGI. This CDR3 is 13 amino acids long. The V segment lost 6 bases and the J segment 4 bases; nucleotides outside the gene matches: 3. As DNA, the CDR3 is TGTGCCAGCAGGATGACAGGGAATCAGCCCCAGCATTTT. It codes for CASRMTGNQPQHF.

The chain uses TRBV5-6 and TRBJ1-3; 7 bases map to TRBD1. Losses at the gene ends were 6 bases for V and 0 bases for J; bases not matched to a gene: 3. The CDR3 has 14 amino acids. Germline V gives CDR1 SGHDT, CDR2 YYEEEE. CDR3 in amino acids: CASTYRGSGNTIYF. In DNA, the CDR3 is TGTGCCAGCACCTACAGGGGCTCTGGAAACACCATATATTTT.

This chain joins TRBV11-3 and TRBJ2-5; 8 bases line up with TRBD2. The CDR3 runs to 13 residues. CDR1 SGHNT and CDR2 YENEEA come from the germline V gene. The V gene end was trimmed by 4 bases and the J gene end by 5 bases; junction bases not matched to a gene: 3. The CDR3 DNA sequence: TGTGCCAGCAGCTCGGGAGGGCTGGAGACCCAGTACTTC. This sequence encodes CASSSGGLETQYF.

The chain links TRBV12-3 or TRBV12-4 to TRBJ2-3; D not certain. V was cut by 5 bases and J by 2 bases, with 8 bases left in between. The CDR3 has 13 amino acids. Here the CDR3 DNA reads TGTGCCAGCAGTCCGTCCCTCACAGATACGCAGTATTTT. Protein product: CASSPSLTDTQYF.

The chain uses TRBV10-3 and TRBJ1-1, with 10 bases lining up with TRBD1. The CDR3 extends over 12 amino acids. V shed 5 bases and J 11 bases; nucleotides not matched to a gene: 5. Germline V gene data show CDR1 as ENHRY and CDR2 as SYGVKD. In DNA form, the CDR3 reads TGTGCCATCAGTACACCGGGACAGGGGGCTTTCTTT. Translated: CAISTPGQGAFF.

This clone was seen more than once but under ten times. V is TRBV9 and J is TRBJ1-1; D gene uncertain. The germline gives CDR1 SGDLS, CDR2 YYNGEE. Trimming stripped 5 bases from V and 1 base from J, with 12 bases between. The CDR3 is 14 residues long. CDR3 region: CASRLGLGNTEAFF. CDR3 DNA sequence: TGTGCCAGCAGACTGGGCCTTGGGAACACTGAAGCTTTCTTT. The variable domain in full, with the rest retrieved from reference TRBV9 and TRBJ1-1, is DSGVTQTPKHLITATGQRVTLRCSPRSGDLSVYWYQQSLDQGLQFLIQYYNGEERAKGNILERFSAQQFPDLHSELNLSSLELGDSALYFCASRLGLGNTEAFFGQGTRLTVV.

The chain links TRBV5-6 to TRBJ2-5, with 7 bases aligning to TRBD1. The V gene end was trimmed by 1 base and the J gene end by 3 bases; junction bases not matched to a gene: 6. CDR1 and CDR2 (germline): SGHDT, YYEEEE. The CDR3 loop spans 15 amino acids. CDR3 loop: CASSLMHTGEETQYF. The CDR3 bases are TGTGCCAGCAGCTTGATGCACACAGGGGAAGAGACCCAGTACTTC.

This chain connects TRBV2 to TRBJ2-7; 9 bases line up with TRBD2. Germline loops: CDR1 SNHLY, CDR2 FYNNEI. There are 14 residues in the CDR3. J was trimmed by 3 bases and V by 4 bases; bases with no gene match: 4. CDR3 residues: CASSVGLAIYEQYF. The DNA for the CDR3 is TGTGCCAGCAGTGTTGGACTAGCGATCTACGAGCAGTACTTC. Complete variable domain (other parts from reference TRBV2 and TRBJ2-7): EPEVTQTPSHQVTQMGQEVILRCVPISNHLYFYWYRQILGQKVEFLVSFYNNEISEKSEIFDDQFSVERPDGSNFTLKIRSTKLEDSAMYFCASSVGLAIYEQYFGPGTRLTVT.

This clone occurred a few times. The chain couples TRBV7-2 to TRBJ1-6, with a possible D match to TRBD1 (5 bases). This CDR3 is built from 14 residues. Trimming stripped 3 bases from V and 14 bases from J, with 17 bases between. Per the germline V gene, CDR1 is SGHTA and CDR2 is FQGNSA. The CDR3 here is CASSFGRGMGALHF. The CDR3 coding sequence is TGTGCCAGCAGCTTCGGGCGGGGGATGGGGGCCCTCCACTTT.

The V and J genes are TRBV6-1 and TRBJ1-4, with TRBD1 identical over 7 bases. Germline V gene data show CDR1 as MNHNS and CDR2 as SASEGT. With 3 bases clipped from V and 2 bases from J, the junction kept 6 bases outside the gene matches. This CDR3 has 16 amino acids. CDR3: CASSDERGLTNEKLFF. The CDR3 DNA reads TGTGCCAGCAGTGACGAGAGGGGGCTTACTAATGAAAAACTGTTTTTT.

This chain joins TRBV12-3 or TRBV12-4 and TRBJ1-4; a weak D match, TRBD1 (5 bases). CDR3 size: 13 residues. Trimming took off 2 bases at V and 7 bases at J, with 8 bases between the two ends. This CDR3 reads CASSLPGLEKLFF. The CDR3 region has the DNA TGTGCCAGCAGTTTACCAGGGCTTGAAAAACTGTTTTTT.